Listed below are T cell receptor beta chains from one sample, sequenced in a study of radiation and T cells in renal cell carcinoma. Sequenced by immunoSEQ multiplex PCR; TCRdb stores in-frame clones only, minus some. This sample has more than 95,000 clones, with roughly 80% found just once. The sequenced sample was blood, obtained from a patient whose treatment included radiotherapy and nephrectomy. The receptor source for this set is a woman aged 55-69 years with renal cell carcinoma. CDR3s leave out the opening cysteine and the closing phenylalanine or tryptophan. Fields, in order: V gene, CDR3 length, J gene, CDR3 protein.

V: TRBV28
length: 11
J: TRBJ1-5
CDR3: ASSLDGNQPQH

V: TRBV6-1
length: 13
J: TRBJ2-3
CDR3: ASSEVRAGSDTQY

V: TRBV5-1
length: 12
J: TRBJ1-2
CDR3: ASSPSGAGHGYT

V: TRBV19
length: 15
J: TRBJ1-5
CDR3: ASSSWEGTGSDQPQH

V: TRBV5-4
length: 16
J: TRBJ2-1
CDR3: ASSDTSGRTRSYNEQF

V: TRBV12-5
length: 12
J: TRBJ1-1
CDR3: ASAAGGPNTEAF

V: TRBV10-2
length: 12
J: TRBJ2-7
CDR3: ASGAVSATYEQY

V: TRBV7-9
length: 14
J: TRBJ2-4
CDR3: ASSSWDTQAKNIQY

V: TRBV6-5
length: 10
J: TRBJ2-1
CDR3: ASRDSNNEQF

V: TRBV6-1
length: 13
J: TRBJ2-3
CDR3: ASSEAGYSTDTQY

V: TRBV15
length: 13
J: TRBJ1-1
CDR3: ATSRVARANTEAF

V: TRBV9
length: 14
J: TRBJ2-1
CDR3: ASSVEEYGGMNEQF

V: TRBV6-1
length: 9
J: TRBJ1-2
CDR3: ASSEALGYT

V: TRBV18
length: 11
J: TRBJ2-5
CDR3: ASSEGVQETQY

V: TRBV5-1
length: 15
J: TRBJ1-3
CDR3: ASSPQAALSSGNTIY

V: TRBV5-4
length: 12
J: TRBJ1-6
CDR3: ASSSGTENSPLH

V: TRBV12-5
length: 11
J: TRBJ2-6
CDR3: ASGPSGANVLT

V: TRBV18
length: 12
J: TRBJ2-7
CDR3: ASSLGQGAGEQY

V: TRBV7-6
length: 12
J: TRBJ1-1
CDR3: ASSLGTENTEAF

V: TRBV2
length: 15
J: TRBJ2-1
CDR3: ASRRLAGASSYNEQF

V: TRBV5-3
length: 13
J: TRBJ2-1
CDR3: ARSTGLLNYNEQF

V: TRBV4-2
length: 16
J: TRBJ2-6
CDR3: ASSQGHSGVSGANVLT

V: TRBV5-1
length: 13
J: TRBJ2-7
CDR3: ASNVGASGVYEQY

V: TRBV5-5
length: 10
J: TRBJ1-3
CDR3: ASGTSGNTIY

V: TRBV7-9
length: 11
J: TRBJ2-5
CDR3: ASSFSSVKTQY

V: TRBV5-1
length: 11
J: TRBJ2-7
CDR3: ASSLFDSYEQY

V: TRBV10-3
length: 10
J: TRBJ2-5
CDR3: AISAQQETQY

V: TRBV5-1
length: 12
J: TRBJ1-1
CDR3: ASSLLGQDTEAF

V: TRBV10-3
length: 17
J: TRBJ1-2
CDR3: AISFSTHRDRGSNYGYT

V: TRBV4-3
length: 12
J: TRBJ1-2
CDR3: ASSPRTGNYGYT

V: TRBV5-8
length: 14
J: TRBJ1-1
CDR3: ASSPGQGVRGTEAF

V: TRBV5-1
length: 14
J: TRBJ2-3
CDR3: ASSPGAGEGTDTQY

V: TRBV11-2
length: 16
J: TRBJ2-2
CDR3: ASSLELARYFRTGELF

V: TRBV6-1
length: 11
J: TRBJ2-3
CDR3: ASPGQGSDTQY

V: TRBV21-1
length: 16
J: TRBJ1-1
CDR3: ASSKNGAEGTRGTEAF

V: TRBV7-2
length: 13
J: TRBJ2-3
CDR3: ASSLQGSTLDTQY

V: TRBV10-3
length: 13
J: TRBJ1-2
CDR3: AISENLQGNYGYT

V: TRBV6-5
length: 13
J: TRBJ2-3
CDR3: ASSMTSGSTDTQY

V: TRBV19
length: 13
J: TRBJ1-1
CDR3: ASTPGTPTNTEAF

V: TRBV5-1
length: 13
J: TRBJ2-7
CDR3: ASSQDRDPSYEQY

V: TRBV4-1
length: 17
J: TRBJ2-1
CDR3: ASSQDPSGSFKSYNEQF

V: TRBV6-1
length: 13
J: TRBJ1-6
CDR3: ASIIVGHHNSPLH

V: TRBV7-2
length: 14
J: TRBJ2-5
CDR3: ASSITGPLLTETQY

V: TRBV11-3
length: 13
J: TRBJ2-7
CDR3: ASSHGGAGIYEQY

V: TRBV28
length: 14
J: TRBJ2-2
CDR3: ASSPSGLGVTGELF

V: TRBV9
length: 13
J: TRBJ2-5
CDR3: ASSVAGTGYETQY

V: TRBV6-1
length: 12
J: TRBJ2-7
CDR3: ASTQTGGIYEQY

V: TRBV4-2
length: 12
J: TRBJ1-1
CDR3: ASSQTGGDTEAF

V: TRBV19
length: 11
J: TRBJ2-5
CDR3: ASSIGRGQTQY

V: TRBV7-2
length: 14
J: TRBJ1-3
CDR3: ASSAGTVNSGNTIY

V: TRBV6-5
length: 12
J: TRBJ1-2
CDR3: ASSWVGQGYGYT

V: TRBV4-3
length: 12
J: TRBJ2-4
CDR3: ASSRDRGGNIQY

V: TRBV25-1
length: 13
J: TRBJ2-7
CDR3: ASGQSDWGAYEQY

V: TRBV5-5
length: 15
J: TRBJ1-1
CDR3: ASSFLSPDRGNTEAF

V: TRBV6-6
length: 10
J: TRBJ2-7
CDR3: ASKLGNYEQY

V: TRBV10-3
length: 12
J: TRBJ1-2
CDR3: AISDSPGGEGYT

V: TRBV2
length: 11
J: TRBJ2-2
CDR3: ASSEQSTGELF

V: TRBV28
length: 10
J: TRBJ2-1
CDR3: ASKRRVNEQF

V: TRBV16
length: 13
J: TRBJ1-1
CDR3: ASSQSGSLNTEAF